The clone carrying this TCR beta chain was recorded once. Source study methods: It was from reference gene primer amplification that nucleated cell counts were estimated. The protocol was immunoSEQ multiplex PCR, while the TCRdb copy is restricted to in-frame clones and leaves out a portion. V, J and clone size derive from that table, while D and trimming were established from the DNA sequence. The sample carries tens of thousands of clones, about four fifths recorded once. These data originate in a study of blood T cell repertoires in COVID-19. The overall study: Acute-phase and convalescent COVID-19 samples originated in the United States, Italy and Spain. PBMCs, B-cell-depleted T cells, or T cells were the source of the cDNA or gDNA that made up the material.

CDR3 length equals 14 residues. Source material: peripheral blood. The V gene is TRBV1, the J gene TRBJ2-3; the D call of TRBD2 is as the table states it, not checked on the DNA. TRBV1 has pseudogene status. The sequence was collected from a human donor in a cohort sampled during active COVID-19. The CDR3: CTSRLRDFYVTQYF. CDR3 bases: TGCACCAGCAGGTTGCGGGACTTTTACGTTACGCAGTATTTT.